The rows below give T cell receptor beta chains drawn from one sample of a study of shared clonotypes between healthy human individuals. The data were produced by immunoSEQ multiplex PCR, yet TCRdb's version contains in-frame clones alone and is incomplete. The sample carries about 2.4 million clones, over 85% recorded once. The specimen was naive CD4+ T cells from PBMCs. All receptors derive from a man aged 18 to 29 in good health. Some clones in this sample may be carry-over from other donors' samples. CDR3s include the opening cysteine and the closing phenylalanine or tryptophan. D genes are given only for firm matches. A row's size may be missing; if present it is once, few, many or a size class.

once	TRBJ2-6	TRBV11-2	.	CASSPWSGANVLTF	TGTGCCAGCAGCCCTTGGTCGGGGGCCAACGTCCTGACTTTC
.	TRBJ1-6	TRBV20-1	.	CSARDGHF	TGCAGTGCTAGAGACGGTCACTTT
.	TRBJ2-2	TRBV27	.	CASSWGPDANTGELFF	TGTGCCAGCTCCTGGGGTCCCGACGCGAACACCGGGGAGCTGTTTTTT
.	TRBJ2-7	TRBV2	.	CASSEALRLAQYF	TGTGCCAGCAGTGAAGCGCTTCGGTTGGCGCAGTACTTC
.	TRBJ2-5	TRBV4-1	.	CASSQVGAGDETQYF	TGCGCCAGCAGCCAAGTAGGCGCAGGGGACGAGACCCAGTACTTC
.	TRBJ2-7	TRBV7-9	.	CASGGSRQTYEQYF	TGTGCCAGCGGGGGATCCAGGCAGACCTACGAGCAGTACTTC
.	TRBJ2-2	TRBV7-2	TRBD1	CASIVQGQVTGELFF	TGTGCCAGCATCGTACAGGGGCAGGTCACCGGGGAGCTGTTTTTT
.	TRBJ1-2	TRBV6-1	.	CASSEAGGRNYGYTF	TGTGCCAGCAGTGAAGCGGGGGGTCGGAACTATGGCTACACCTTC
.	TRBJ1-2	TRBV6-1	.	CASSTLGYGYTF	TGTGCCAGCAGCACTCTGGGCTATGGCTACACCTTC
.	TRBJ2-2	TRBV7-8	TRBD2	CASSLVGGVDTGELFF	TGTGCCAGCAGCTTAGTGGGAGGGGTTGACACCGGGGAGCTGTTTTTT
.	TRBJ2-1	TRBV5-6	TRBD2	CASTTIAGGREQFF	TGTGCCAGCACCACTATAGCGGGAGGTCGAGAGCAGTTCTTC